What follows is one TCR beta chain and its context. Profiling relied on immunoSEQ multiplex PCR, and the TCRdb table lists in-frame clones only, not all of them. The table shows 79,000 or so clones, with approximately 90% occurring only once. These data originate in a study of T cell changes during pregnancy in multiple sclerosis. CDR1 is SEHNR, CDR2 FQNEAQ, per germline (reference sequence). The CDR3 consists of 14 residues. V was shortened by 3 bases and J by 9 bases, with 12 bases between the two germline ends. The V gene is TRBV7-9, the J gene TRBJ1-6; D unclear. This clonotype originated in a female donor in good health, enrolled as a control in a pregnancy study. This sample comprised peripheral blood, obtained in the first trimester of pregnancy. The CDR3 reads CASSFERERSPLHF. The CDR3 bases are TGTGCCAGCAGCTTTGAGAGGGAGCGTTCACCCCTCCACTTT.